These 32 T cell receptor beta chains originate from one sample sequenced in a study of early stage breast cancer tumors. Sequencing was performed with immunoSEQ multiplex PCR; in TCRdb, only in-frame clones are kept and a portion is missing. The sample comprises some 48,000 clones, 83% of which are singletons, and approximately 1.4% rests with the top ten. Sequencing used blood. Receptors were obtained from a person in their fifties with breast cancer.

This sequence joins TRBV9 and TRBJ2-2; D not certain. Germline values: CDR1 SGDLS, CDR2 YYNGEE. Trimming cost V 3 bases and J 2 bases, with 11 bases left between them. This CDR3 is built from 15 residues. The CDR3 nucleotides read TGTGCCAGCAGCGCAACCCCAGGAAACACCGGGGAGCTGTTTTTT. Protein: CASSATPGNTGELFF.

This chain connects TRBV6-5 to TRBJ2-2; TRBD1 matches 7 bases. V was clipped by 6 bases and J by 2 bases; unmatched bases: 6. Germline V gene sequence: CDR1 MNHEY, CDR2 SVGAGI. CDR3 length: 15 amino acids. The CDR3 DNA sequence: TGTGCCAGCAGAACCGGGACAGTTAACACCGGGGAGCTGTTTTTT. As protein: CASRTGTVNTGELFF.

This sequence joins TRBV6-5 and TRBJ2-5; TRBD1 agrees at 7 bases. V gave up 6 bases and J gave up 5 bases; unmatched junction bases: 9. The CDR3 totals 14 residues. In germline, CDR1 is MNHEY, CDR2 SVGAGI. The CDR3 protein is CASSHDRVGETQYF. In DNA, the CDR3 is TGTGCCAGCAGCCACGACAGGGTAGGCGAGACCCAGTACTTC.

The genes are TRBV28 and TRBJ2-7; 7 bases are a match to TRBD1. Looked up from germline, CDR1 is MDHEN and CDR2 is SYDVKM. The CDR3 is 14 residues long. J was trimmed by 0 bases and V by 5 bases; bases with no gene match: 4. This chain's CDR3 is CASSDSGGSYEQYF. CDR3 nucleotide sequence: TGTGCCAGCAGTGACTCAGGGGGCTCCTACGAGCAGTACTTC.

This chain links TRBV9 with TRBJ1-3; D call uncertain. The length of the CDR3 is 15 residues. Trimming stripped 3 bases from V and 3 bases from J, with 13 bases between. The germline gives CDR1 SGDLS, CDR2 YYNGEE. CDR3 DNA sequence: TGTGCCAGCAGCGCCGGAGGAGAGGGTGGAAACACCATATATTTT. The encoded protein is CASSAGGEGGNTIYF.

V gene TRBV28 combines with J gene TRBJ1-2; 7 bases align to TRBD1. Germline loops: CDR1 MDHEN, CDR2 SYDVKM. This CDR3 region has 15 residues. Trimming at V came to 5 bases and at J to 1 base, leaving 7 bases not matched to a gene. The CDR3 sequence is CASSLRDRSNYGYTF. The CDR3 region has the DNA TGTGCCAGCAGTCTAAGGGACAGAAGTAACTATGGCTACACCTTC.

This clone turned up a few times. This rearrangement joins TRBV2 to TRBJ1-5; D is undetermined. Trimming cost V 8 bases and J 4 bases, with 18 bases left between them. Germline V gene lookup returns CDR1 SNHLY and CDR2 FYNNEI. CDR3 length: 15 residues. Written as DNA, the CDR3 is TGTGCCAGCGAGGAGGCTGCAGGCTTAAATCAGCCCCAGCATTTT. Amino acids: CASEEAAGLNQPQHF.

V usage is TRBV27 and J usage is TRBJ1-1; no clear D gene. Germline V gene sequence: CDR1 MNHEY, CDR2 SMNVEV (reference sequence). The CDR3 consists of 16 residues. The V and J ends lost 0 bases and 1 base respectively, with 12 bases between them. CDR3 sequence reads: CASSLSGIPANTEAFF. As DNA, the CDR3 is TGTGCCAGCAGTTTATCTGGGATTCCAGCGAACACTGAAGCTTTCTTT.

The chain links TRBV4-3 to TRBJ2-3, with D tentatively TRBD2 (5 bases). CDR1 is LGHNA and CDR2 is YSLEER in the germline V gene. The CDR3 loop spans 14 amino acids. V was pared by 4 bases and J by 4 bases, with 12 bases between. The CDR3 spells CASSPGKAPDTQYF. CDR3 coding DNA: TGCGCCAGCAGCCCGGGAAAGGCCCCAGATACGCAGTATTTT.

The CDR3 loop is CASSPMVGAETQYF. For the CDR3, the DNA is TGTGCCAGCAGCCCTATGGTCGGGGCCGAGACCCAGTACTTC. J is TRBJ2-5 and V is TRBV7-2; either TRBD1 or TRBD2 may fit D (5 bases each). CDR3 size: 14 residues. V shed 5 bases and J shed 5 bases, with 15 bases lying between them. The V gene's germline CDR1 is SGHTA and CDR2 FQGNSA.

The chain has TRBV2 and TRBJ2-5; D is perhaps TRBD1 (6 bases). Deletions cut 6 bases from V and 1 base from J, with 15 bases between. Germline CDR1 and CDR2: SNHLY and FYNNEI. CDR3 size: 15 residues. The CDR3 is CASRFGTLGQETQYF. The CDR3 nucleotides are TGTGCCAGCAGGTTTGGGACACTCGGCCAAGAGACCCAGTACTTC.

The chain joins TRBV5-8 to TRBJ2-3; 12 nucleotides agree with TRBD2. In germline, CDR1 is SGHTS, CDR2 YDEGEE. Germline trimming cut 0 bases from V and 9 bases from J; bases unmatched to any gene: 5. The CDR3 runs to 15 residues. CDR3 sequence (DNA): TGTGCCAGCAGCTTGGGGACTAGCGGGACTAGCACGCAGTATTTT. Translated, it gives CASSLGTSGTSTQYF.

This clone came up once. The chain is built from TRBV7-2 and TRBJ2-5; D possibly corresponds to TRBD2 (6 bases). This CDR3 has 11 residues. Trimming shortened V by 1 base and J by 11 bases, and 8 bases separated the two germline ends. CDR1 and CDR2 (germline): SGHTA, FQGNSA. CDR3 residues: CASSLEGLQYF. CDR3 nucleotides: TGTGCCAGCAGCTTAGAGGGACTTCAGTACTTC.

This clone was counted a few times. This chain joins TRBV4-3 and TRBJ1-3; D uncertain. V was cut by 0 bases and J by 3 bases, with 9 bases left in between. Germline loops: CDR1 LGHNA, CDR2 YSLEER. The CDR3 contains 15 residues. DNA for the CDR3: TGCGCCAGCAGCCAAGAAGGTACGGGTGGAAACACCATATATTTT. Its translation: CASSQEGTGGNTIYF.

The chain joins TRBV6-4 to TRBJ1-5; TRBD1 matches 7 bases. The V gene's germline CDR1 is MRHNA and CDR2 SNTAGT. V lost 6 bases to trimming and J lost 3 bases; unmatched junction nucleotides: 11. CDR3 length: 16 amino acids. The CDR3 protein is CASRTPRGYYNQPQHF. CDR3 DNA: TGTGCCAGCAGAACCCCCAGGGGGTACTACAATCAGCCCCAGCATTTT.

Only a few counts were recorded for this clone. CDR3 region: CASSPASTNTEAFF. The CDR3 coding sequence is TGTGCCAGCTCACCAGCGTCGACGAACACTGAAGCTTTCTTT. The chain is built from TRBV18 and TRBJ1-1; D is uncertain. Trimming cost V 2 bases and J 1 base, with 8 bases left between them. Germline CDR1 and CDR2: KGHSH and LQKENI. The CDR3 contains 14 residues.

This chain joins TRBV6-5 and TRBJ1-1; D call uncertain. The CDR3 runs 16 residues. Per the germline V gene, CDR1 is MNHEY and CDR2 is SVGAGI. Trimming shortened V by 0 bases and J by 5 bases, and 16 bases separated the two germline ends. The CDR3 here is CASSYSRAGRRTEAFF. The CDR3 DNA is TGTGCCAGCAGTTACTCGAGGGCGGGAAGAAGAACTGAAGCTTTCTTT.

This clone was detected a few times. This chain connects TRBV28 to TRBJ1-2; D is perhaps TRBD1 (5 bases). Germline CDR1 and CDR2: MDHEN and SYDVKM. There are 13 residues in the CDR3. Between the trimmed V and J ends, which lost 7 bases and 3 bases, there was a span of 12 bases. The CDR3 loop is CASIGGADYGYTF. CDR3 bases: TGTGCCAGCATTGGAGGGGCGGACTATGGCTACACCTTC.

The chain carries TRBV5-5 and TRBJ1-2, with D unresolved. The CDR3 has 14 amino acids. The V end was cut by 5 bases, the J end by 5 bases, with 16 bases between. Germline V gene data show CDR1 as SGHKS and CDR2 as YYEKEE (reference sequence). The CDR3 is CASSPIEGGYGYTF. The CDR3 DNA reads as TGTGCCAGCAGTCCCATTGAGGGAGGATATGGCTACACCTTC.

J is TRBJ2-1 and V is TRBV4-3, with D unresolved. Germline CDR1 is LGHNA and CDR2 is YSLEER. V was clipped by 0 bases and J by 6 bases, with 15 bases between them. The CDR3 contains 16 residues. The CDR3 bases are TGCGCCAGCAGCCAAGAAGCAGGCTATCGGGTCAATGAGCAGTTCTTC. Protein sequence: CASSQEAGYRVNEQFF.

A few counts support this clone. J is TRBJ1-6 and V is TRBV27, with a tentative D call TRBD1 (6 bases). Germline CDR1 reads MNHEY; CDR2 reads SMNVEV (reference sequence). V gave up 4 bases and J gave up 6 bases, with 13 bases separating them. This CDR3 has 15 residues. The CDR3 DNA reads TGTGCCAGCAGTTGGGGGGCTTCGGGTAATTCACCCCTCCACTTT. Its translation: CASSWGASGNSPLHF.

V usage is TRBV28 and J usage is TRBJ2-2; 7 positions agree with TRBD1. This CDR3 has 15 residues. The V and J ends lost 8 bases and 9 bases, in that order; junction bases with no gene match: 15. Germline assignment: CDR1 MDHEN and CDR2 SYDVKM. CDR3 nucleotide sequence: TGTGCCAGCTGCCCGGGACAGATCCCAACAAGGGAGCTGTTTTTT. Amino acids: CASCPGQIPTRELFF.

The V and J genes are TRBV7-8 and TRBJ1-1; D is unclear. The germline V and J ends were trimmed by 3 bases and 1 base, with 9 bases remaining between them. The CDR3 covers 14 residues. CDR1 and CDR2 (germline): SGHVS, FQNEAQ. In nucleotides, the CDR3 is TGTGCCAGCAGCTTCCGGGAGACGAACACTGAAGCTTTCTTT. It is translated as CASSFRETNTEAFF.

This clone has a single count. The rearrangement uses TRBV30 and TRBJ1-3; 7 nucleotides align to TRBD1. The germline V gene encodes CDR1 GTSNPN and CDR2 SVGIG (reference sequence). V dropped 3 bases and J dropped 2; count of bases not matched to a gene: 10. There are 16 residues in the CDR3. This CDR3 reads CAWSPERTGAGNTIYF. The DNA of the CDR3 is TGTGCCTGGAGCCCAGAGCGTACAGGGGCTGGAAACACCATATATTTT.

The chain recombines TRBV27 with TRBJ2-5, with TRBD1 matching over 8 bases. Trimming took 5 bases from V and 0 from J; bases not matched to a gene: 14. The CDR3 contains 18 residues. Germline V gene data show CDR1 as MNHEY and CDR2 as SMNVEV (reference sequence). CDR3 loop: CASSPGPGGSGDQETQYF. The CDR3 region has the DNA TGTGCCAGCAGTCCGGGTCCAGGGGGCAGTGGAGACCAAGAGACCCAGTACTTC.

This chain links TRBV7-6 with TRBJ2-1, with D uncertain. CDR1 SGHVS and CDR2 FNYEAQ come from the germline V gene. Trimming left V 0 bases short and J 5 bases short, with 8 bases between. The CDR3 sequence is 14 residues long. The CDR3 region has the DNA TGTGCCAGCAGCTTAGCACTGGTAAACAATGAGCAGTTCTTC. Its translation is CASSLALVNNEQFF.

The chain combines TRBV6-1 with TRBJ1-4, with a possible D match to TRBD1 (5 bases). Trimming removed 8 bases from V and 8 bases from J, with 18 bases in between. This CDR3 region has 14 residues. Germline V gives CDR1 MNHNS, CDR2 SASEGT. As DNA, the CDR3 is TGTGCCAGCCGGCAGGGTTGGAGGGACGAAAAACTGTTTTTT. Protein sequence: CASRQGWRDEKLFF.

The CDR3 nucleotides are TGTGCCAGCAGCTTATATGTAGGTCCCGACAATGAGCAGTTCTTC. Amino acids: CASSLYVGPDNEQFF. This chain uses TRBV7-3 with TRBJ2-1, with no clear D. Germline CDR1 SGHTA, CDR2 FQGTGA. The CDR3 is made up of 15 amino acids. V was trimmed by 2 bases and J by 5 bases, leaving 13 bases between them.

The chain uses TRBV9 and TRBJ2-3; D ambiguous. This CDR3 spans 13 amino acids. Deletions cut 1 base from V and 1 base from J, with 4 bases between. Germline V gene sequence: CDR1 SGDLS, CDR2 YYNGEE. The CDR3 nucleotides are TGTGCCAGCAGCGTACAGGGCACAGATACGCAGTATTTT. Protein: CASSVQGTDTQYF. Drawing the rest from reference TRBV9 and TRBJ2-3, the complete variable domain is DSGVTQTPKHLITATGQRVTLRCSPRSGDLSVYWYQQSLDQGLQFLIQYYNGEERAKGNILERFSAQQFPDLHSELNLSSLELGDSALYFCASSVQGTDTQYFGPGTRLTVL.

This clone was seen only a few times. This rearrangement joins TRBV10-2 to TRBJ2-7; no definite D call. Trimming took off 2 bases at V and 3 bases at J, with 11 bases between the two ends. The CDR3 extends over 14 amino acids. Per the germline V gene, CDR1 is WSHSY and CDR2 is SAAADI. The chain's CDR3 is CASSEGQANYEQYF. The CDR3 nucleotides read TGCGCCAGCAGTGAGGGTCAGGCAAACTACGAGCAGTACTTC.

The gene calls are TRBV10-3 and TRBJ1-5; D is uncertain. The CDR3 contains 15 residues. Germline lookup yields CDR1 ENHRY and CDR2 SYGVKD. The V end lost 0 bases, the J end lost 4 bases, and 10 bases lay between the germline ends. CDR3 protein: CAISESQNINQPQHF. CDR3 bases: TGTGCCATCAGTGAGTCGCAGAACATTAATCAGCCCCAGCATTTT.

The chain employs TRBV6-1 and TRBJ2-5; the D gene is possibly TRBD1 (6 bases). The CDR3 loop spans 17 amino acids. Trimming shortened V by 0 bases and J by 5 bases, and 19 bases separated the two germline ends. Germline V lookup: CDR1 MNHNS, CDR2 SASEGT. This CDR3 is CASSEALQGASRETQYF. The CDR3 DNA reads as TGTGCCAGCAGTGAAGCACTACAGGGTGCTAGTCGGGAGACCCAGTACTTC.